This T cell receptor (beta chain) was captured by sequencing in a study of breast tumors, draining lymph nodes, adjacent tissues. Notes on this clonotype: Its matching antigen is unknown.

Study results and limitations: Tumor T cell lymph node origin was a supported hypothesis, not proven. Compared with lymph nodes, tumors were less diverse; compared with nontumor tissue, more. Luminal-like breast cancer showed significantly higher tumor–nontumor repertoire similarity than basal-like. Most tumor T cells seemingly derive from lymph node, then expand in tumor.

The CDR3 is 14 residues long. Trimming left V 4 bases short and J 4 bases short, with 12 bases between. CDR1 and CDR2 (germline): KGHDR, SFDVKD. Axillary draining lymph nodes of breast cancer patients supplied the node samples. Each CDR3 protein gets one entry after TCRdb re-called the multiplex PCR reads with MiXCR. The table shows approximately 210,000 distinct CDR3 sequences, with less than 40% occurring only once. The material sequenced was axillary lymph node tissue. V usage is TRBV24-1 and J usage is TRBJ1-2, with D maybe TRBD1 (6 bases). This TCR was sampled from a female donor with breast cancer. Some clones in this sample may be carry-over from other donors' samples. The CDR3 loop is CATSDSTGIYGYTF. The CDR3 coding sequence is TGTGCCACCAGTGACAGCACAGGGATCTATGGCTACACCTTC.